This T cell receptor (beta chain) was identified in a study of neurological immune-mediated disorders. The sample holds a few counts of this clonotype. TCRdb re-called the 5' RACE reads through MiXCR, storing one row per CDR3 protein. The sample lists roughly 98,000 distinct CDR3 sequences; less than 15% were seen once. Regarding time point: longitudinal time-point 2. The CDR3 consists of 16 residues. Per the germline V gene, CDR1 is MGHRA and CDR2 is YSYEKL. The ends were cut back, 1 base at V and 1 base at J, with 12 bases in the middle. This sequence originates from a female donor with HTLV-1-associated myelopathy (HAM/TSP). The source material was PBMCs. V and J are TRBV4-1 and TRBJ2-3; D uncertain. In nucleotides, the CDR3 is TGCGCCAGCAGCCAAGTGTTCGCAGATCGCACAGATACGCAGTATTTT. It is translated as CASSQVFADRTDTQYF.